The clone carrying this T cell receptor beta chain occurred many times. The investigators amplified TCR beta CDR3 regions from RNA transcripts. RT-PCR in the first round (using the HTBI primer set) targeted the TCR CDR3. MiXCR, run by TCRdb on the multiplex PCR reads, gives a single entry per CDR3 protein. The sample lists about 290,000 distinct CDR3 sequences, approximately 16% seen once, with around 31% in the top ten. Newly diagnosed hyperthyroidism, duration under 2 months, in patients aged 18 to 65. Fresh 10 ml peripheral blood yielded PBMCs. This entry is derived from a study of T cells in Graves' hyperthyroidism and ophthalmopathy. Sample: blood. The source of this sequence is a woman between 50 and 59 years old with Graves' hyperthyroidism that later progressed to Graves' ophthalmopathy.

This CDR3 reads CASSITGFMEKLFF. The CDR3 nucleotides read TGTGCCAGCAGTATTACAGGGTTTATGGAAAAACTGTTTTTT. The V and J genes are TRBV2 and TRBJ1-4; possibly TRBD1 for D (6 bases). Trimming removed 5 bases from V and 8 bases from J, with 15 bases in between. This CDR3 is 14 amino acids long. Germline CDR1 SNHLY, CDR2 FYNNEI. Based on the CDR3 plus reference TRBV2 and TRBJ1-4, the full variable domain is EPEVTQTPSHQVTQMGQEVILRCVPISNHLYFYWYRQILGQKVEFLVSFYNNEISEKSEIFDDQFSVERPDGSNFTLKIRSTKLEDSAMYFCASSITGFMEKLFFGSGTQLSVL.